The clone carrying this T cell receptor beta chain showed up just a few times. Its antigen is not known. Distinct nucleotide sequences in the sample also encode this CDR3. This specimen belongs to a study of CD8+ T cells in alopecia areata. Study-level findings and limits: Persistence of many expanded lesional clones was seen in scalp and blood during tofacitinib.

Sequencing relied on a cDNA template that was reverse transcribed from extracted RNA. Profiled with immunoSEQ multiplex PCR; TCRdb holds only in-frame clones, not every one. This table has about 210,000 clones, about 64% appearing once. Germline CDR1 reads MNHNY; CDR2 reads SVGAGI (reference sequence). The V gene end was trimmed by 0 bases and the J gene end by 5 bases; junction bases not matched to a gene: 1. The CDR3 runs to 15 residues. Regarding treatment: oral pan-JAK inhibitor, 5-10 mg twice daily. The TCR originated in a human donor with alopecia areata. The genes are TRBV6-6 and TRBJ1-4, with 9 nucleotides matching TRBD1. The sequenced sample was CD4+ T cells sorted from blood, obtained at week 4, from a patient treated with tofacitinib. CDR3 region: CASSYSTGGNEKLFF. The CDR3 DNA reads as TGTGCCAGCAGTTACTCGACAGGGGGGAATGAAAAACTGTTTTTT.